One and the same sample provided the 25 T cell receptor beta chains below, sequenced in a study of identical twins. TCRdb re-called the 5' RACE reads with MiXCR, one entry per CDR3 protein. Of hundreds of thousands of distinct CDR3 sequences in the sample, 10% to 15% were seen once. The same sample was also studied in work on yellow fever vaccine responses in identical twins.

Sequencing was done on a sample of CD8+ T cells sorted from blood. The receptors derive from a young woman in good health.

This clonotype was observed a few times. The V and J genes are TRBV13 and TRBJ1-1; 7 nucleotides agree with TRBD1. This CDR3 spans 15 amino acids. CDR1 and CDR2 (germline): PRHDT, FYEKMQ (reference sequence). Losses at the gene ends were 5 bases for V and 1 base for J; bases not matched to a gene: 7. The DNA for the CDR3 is TGTGCCAGCAGCCTCTACAGGGGCCCGAACACTGAAGCTTTCTTT. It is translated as CASSLYRGPNTEAFF.

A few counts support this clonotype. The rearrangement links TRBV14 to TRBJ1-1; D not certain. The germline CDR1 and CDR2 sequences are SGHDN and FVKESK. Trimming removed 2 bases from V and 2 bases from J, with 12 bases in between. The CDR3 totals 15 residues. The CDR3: CASSQWYGDNTEAFF. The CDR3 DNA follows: TGTGCCAGCAGCCAATGGTATGGGGATAACACTGAAGCTTTCTTT.

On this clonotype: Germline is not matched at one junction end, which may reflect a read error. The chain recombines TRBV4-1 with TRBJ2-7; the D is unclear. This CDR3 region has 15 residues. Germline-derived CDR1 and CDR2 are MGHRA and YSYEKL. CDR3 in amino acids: CASSQEAGFTYEHYF. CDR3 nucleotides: TGCGCCAGCAGCCAAGAAGCAGGCTTTACCTACGAGCACTACTTC.

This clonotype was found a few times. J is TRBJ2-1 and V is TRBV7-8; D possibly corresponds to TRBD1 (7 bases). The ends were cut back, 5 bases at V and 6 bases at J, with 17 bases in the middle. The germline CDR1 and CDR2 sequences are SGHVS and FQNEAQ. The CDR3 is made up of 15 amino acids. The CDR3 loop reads CASSQGGYTVNEQFF. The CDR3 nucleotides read TGTGCCAGCAGCCAGGGGGGTTACACGGTCAATGAGCAGTTCTTC.

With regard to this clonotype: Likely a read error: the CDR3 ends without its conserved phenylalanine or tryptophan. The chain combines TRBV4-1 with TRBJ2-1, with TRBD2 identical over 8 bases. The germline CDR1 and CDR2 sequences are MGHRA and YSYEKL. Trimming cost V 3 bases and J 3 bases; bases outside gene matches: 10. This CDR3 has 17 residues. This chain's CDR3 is CASSQAMGLGYYNEQFS. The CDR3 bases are TGCGCCAGCAGCCAGGCGATGGGACTAGGGTACTACAATGAGCAGTTCTCC.

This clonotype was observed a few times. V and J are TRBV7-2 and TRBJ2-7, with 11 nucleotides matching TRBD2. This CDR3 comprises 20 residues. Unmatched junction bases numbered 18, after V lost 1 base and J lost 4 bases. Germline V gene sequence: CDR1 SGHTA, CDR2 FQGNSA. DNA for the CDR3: TGTGCCAGCAGCTTAGGCTTCAGGGACGAACTAGCGGGAGTTTTTTACGAGCAGTACTTC. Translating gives CASSLGFRDELAGVFYEQYF.

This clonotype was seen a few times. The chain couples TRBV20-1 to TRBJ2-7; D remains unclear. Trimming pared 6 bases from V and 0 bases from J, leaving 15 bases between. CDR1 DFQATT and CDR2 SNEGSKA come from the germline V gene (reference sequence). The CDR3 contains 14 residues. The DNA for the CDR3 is TGCAGTGCCGCCAAGACCGCTAGCTCCTACGAGCAGTACGTC. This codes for CSAAKTASSYEQYV.

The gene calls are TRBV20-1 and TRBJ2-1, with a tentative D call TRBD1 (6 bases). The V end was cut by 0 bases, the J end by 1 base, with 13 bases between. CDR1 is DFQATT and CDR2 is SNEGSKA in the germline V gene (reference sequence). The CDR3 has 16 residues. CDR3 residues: CSARDLEGVSYNEQFF. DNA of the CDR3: TGCAGTGCTAGAGATTTAGAGGGGGTTTCCTACAATGAGCAGTTCTTC.

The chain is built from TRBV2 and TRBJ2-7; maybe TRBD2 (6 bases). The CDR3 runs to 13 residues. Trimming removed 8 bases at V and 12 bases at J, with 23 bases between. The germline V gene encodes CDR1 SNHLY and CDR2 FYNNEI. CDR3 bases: TGTGCCAGCTCCTTCGAGTTAGCGGAGCCCACGTACTTC. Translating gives CASSFELAEPTYF.

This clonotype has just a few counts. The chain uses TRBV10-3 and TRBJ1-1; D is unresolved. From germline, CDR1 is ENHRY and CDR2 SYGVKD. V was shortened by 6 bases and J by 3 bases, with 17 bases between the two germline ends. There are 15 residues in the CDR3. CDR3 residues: CAIRTKGGPDTEAFF. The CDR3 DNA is TGTGCCATCAGAACCAAGGGTGGCCCGGACACTGAAGCTTTCTTT.

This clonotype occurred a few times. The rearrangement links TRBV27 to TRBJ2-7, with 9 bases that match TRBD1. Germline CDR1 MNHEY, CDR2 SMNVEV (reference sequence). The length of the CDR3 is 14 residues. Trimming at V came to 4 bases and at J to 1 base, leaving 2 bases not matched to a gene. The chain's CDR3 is CASSSDRGSYEQYF. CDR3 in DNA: TGTGCCAGCAGTTCCGACAGGGGGTCCTACGAGCAGTACTTC.

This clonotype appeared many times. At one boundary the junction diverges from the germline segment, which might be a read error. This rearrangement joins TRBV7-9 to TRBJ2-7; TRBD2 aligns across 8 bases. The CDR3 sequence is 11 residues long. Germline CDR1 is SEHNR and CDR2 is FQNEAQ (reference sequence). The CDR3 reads CASSNGTRELF. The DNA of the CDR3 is TGTGCCAGCAGCAACGGGACTAGGGAACTCTTC.

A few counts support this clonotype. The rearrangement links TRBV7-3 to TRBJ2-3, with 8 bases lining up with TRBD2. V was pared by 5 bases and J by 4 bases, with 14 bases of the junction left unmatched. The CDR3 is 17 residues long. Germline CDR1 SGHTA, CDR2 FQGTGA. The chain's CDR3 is CASSRTSSGSESDTQYF. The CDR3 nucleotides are TGTGCCAGCAGCCGAACATCAAGCGGGAGTGAGTCAGATACGCAGTATTTT.

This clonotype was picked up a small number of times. The DNA of the CDR3 is TGTGCCAGCAGTTCCATCGGGACAAGTAATACAGATACGCAGTATTTT. It yields the protein CASSSIGTSNTDTQYF. The genes are TRBV27 and TRBJ2-3; D perhaps matches TRBD1 (6 bases). Between the trimmed V and J ends, which lost 4 bases and 3 bases, there was a span of 17 bases. Germline CDR1 reads MNHEY; CDR2 reads SMNVEV (reference sequence). The CDR3 consists of 16 residues.

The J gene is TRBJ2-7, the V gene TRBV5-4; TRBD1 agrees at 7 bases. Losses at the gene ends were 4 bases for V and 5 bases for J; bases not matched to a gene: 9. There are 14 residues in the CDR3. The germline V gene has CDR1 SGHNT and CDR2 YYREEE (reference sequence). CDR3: CASSARAGGDEQYF. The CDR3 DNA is TGTGCCAGCAGCGCCCGGGCAGGGGGTGACGAGCAGTACTTC. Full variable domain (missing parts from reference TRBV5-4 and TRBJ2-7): ETGVTQSPTHLIKTRGQQVTLRCSSQSGHNTVSWYQQALGQGPQFIFQYYREEENGRGNFPPRFSGLQFPNYSSELNVNALELDDSALYLCASSARAGGDEQYFGPGTRLTVT.

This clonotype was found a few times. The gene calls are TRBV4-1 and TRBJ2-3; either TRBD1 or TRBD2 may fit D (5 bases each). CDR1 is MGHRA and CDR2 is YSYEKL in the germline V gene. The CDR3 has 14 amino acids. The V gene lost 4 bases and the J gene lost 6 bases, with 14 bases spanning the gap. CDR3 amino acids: CASSLLGTPDTQYF. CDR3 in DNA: TGCGCCAGCAGCCTCCTCGGGACCCCCGATACGCAGTATTTT.

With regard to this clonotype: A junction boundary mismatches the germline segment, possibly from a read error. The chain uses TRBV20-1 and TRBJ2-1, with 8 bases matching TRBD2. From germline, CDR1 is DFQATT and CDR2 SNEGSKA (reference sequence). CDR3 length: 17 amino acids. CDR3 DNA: TGCTGTGCTAGAGATAGTTCGGCCGGGGGGGTGTACAATGAGCAGTTCTTC. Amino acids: CCARDSSAGGVYNEQFF.

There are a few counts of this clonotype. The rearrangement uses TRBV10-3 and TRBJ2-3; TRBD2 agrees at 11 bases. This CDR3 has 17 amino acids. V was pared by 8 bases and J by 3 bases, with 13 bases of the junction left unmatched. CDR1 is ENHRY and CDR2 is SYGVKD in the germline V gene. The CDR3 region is CAIRAGVAGGPTDTQYF. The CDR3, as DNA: TGTGCCATCCGAGCGGGGGTAGCGGGAGGGCCTACAGATACGCAGTATTTT.

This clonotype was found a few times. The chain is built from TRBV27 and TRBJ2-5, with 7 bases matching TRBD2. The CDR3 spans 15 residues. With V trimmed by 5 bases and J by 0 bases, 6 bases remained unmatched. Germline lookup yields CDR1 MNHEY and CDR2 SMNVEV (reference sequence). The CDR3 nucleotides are TGTGCCAGCAGTCGGGACTACCCGTACCAAGAGACCCAGTACTTC. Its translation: CASSRDYPYQETQYF.

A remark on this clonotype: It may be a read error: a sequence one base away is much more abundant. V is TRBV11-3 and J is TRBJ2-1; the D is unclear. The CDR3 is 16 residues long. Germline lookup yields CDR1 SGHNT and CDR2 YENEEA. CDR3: CTSSHPDQSSYNEQFF. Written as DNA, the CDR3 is TGTACCAGCAGCCACCCGGACCAGAGCTCCTACAATGAGCAGTTCTTC.

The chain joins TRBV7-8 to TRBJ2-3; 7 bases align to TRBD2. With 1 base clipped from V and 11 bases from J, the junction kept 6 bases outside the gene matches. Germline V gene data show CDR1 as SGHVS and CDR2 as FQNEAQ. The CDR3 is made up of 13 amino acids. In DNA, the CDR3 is TGTGCCAGCAGCTTAGGGGGGGGTTGGGTGCAGTATTTT. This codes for CASSLGGGWVQYF.

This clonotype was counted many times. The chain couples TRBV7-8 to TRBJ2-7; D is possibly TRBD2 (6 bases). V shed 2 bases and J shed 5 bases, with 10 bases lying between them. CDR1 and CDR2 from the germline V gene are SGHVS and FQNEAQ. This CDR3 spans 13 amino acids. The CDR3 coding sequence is TGTGCCAGCAGCTTAAATCGGGGGAACGAGCAGTACTTC. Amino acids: CASSLNRGNEQYF.

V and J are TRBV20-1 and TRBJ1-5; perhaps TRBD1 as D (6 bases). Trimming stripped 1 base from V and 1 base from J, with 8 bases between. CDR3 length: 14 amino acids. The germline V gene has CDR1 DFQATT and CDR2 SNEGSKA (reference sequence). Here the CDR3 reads CSARVGGSNQPQHF. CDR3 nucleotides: TGCAGTGCTAGAGTAGGGGGGAGCAATCAGCCCCAGCATTTT.

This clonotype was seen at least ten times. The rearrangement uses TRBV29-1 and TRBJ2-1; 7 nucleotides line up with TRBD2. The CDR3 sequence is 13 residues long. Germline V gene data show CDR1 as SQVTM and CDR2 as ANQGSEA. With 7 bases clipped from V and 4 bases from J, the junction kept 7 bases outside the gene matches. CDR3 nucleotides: TGCAGCGCCAGCGGGAAGGAGTACAATGAGCAGTTCTTC. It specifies CSASGKEYNEQFF.

As DNA, the CDR3 is TGTGCCAGCAGCTCGGGGTCTAGCACAGATACGCAGTATTTT. Its translation: CASSSGSSTDTQYF. The gene calls are TRBV7-8 and TRBJ2-3, with a weak D call TRBD2 (5 bases). This CDR3 comprises 14 residues. Germline-derived CDR1 and CDR2 are SGHVS and FQNEAQ. Trimming removed 4 bases at V and 0 bases at J, with 8 bases between.